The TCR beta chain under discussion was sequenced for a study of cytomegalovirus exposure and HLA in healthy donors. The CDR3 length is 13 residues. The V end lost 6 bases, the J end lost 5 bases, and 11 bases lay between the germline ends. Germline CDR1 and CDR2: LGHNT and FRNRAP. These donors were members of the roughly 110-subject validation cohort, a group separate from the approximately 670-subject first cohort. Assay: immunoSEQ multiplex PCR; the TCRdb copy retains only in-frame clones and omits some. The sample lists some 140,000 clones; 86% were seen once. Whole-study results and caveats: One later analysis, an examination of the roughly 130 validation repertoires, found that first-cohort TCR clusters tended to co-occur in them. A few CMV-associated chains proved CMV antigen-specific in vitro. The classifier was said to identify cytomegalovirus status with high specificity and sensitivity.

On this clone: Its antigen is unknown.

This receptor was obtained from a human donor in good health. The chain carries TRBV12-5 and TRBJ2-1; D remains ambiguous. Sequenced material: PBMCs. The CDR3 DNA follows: TGTGCTAGTGGCTACCACCAACACAATGAGCAGTTCTTC. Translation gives CASGYHQHNEQFF. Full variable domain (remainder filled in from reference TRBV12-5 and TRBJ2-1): DARVTQTPRHKVTEMGQEVTMRCQPILGHNTVFWYRQTMMQGLELLAYFRNRAPLDDSGMPKDRFSAEMPDATLATLKIQPSEPRDSAVYFCASGYHQHNEQFFGPGTRLTVL.